This is a list of T cell receptor beta chains from one sample in a study of circulating CD8 cells and anti-PD-1 response in melanoma. TCRdb reanalysed the reads using MiXCR and keeps one entry per CDR3 protein. The data show some 220 distinct CDR3 sequences, with more than 5% seen just once and about 69% held by the top ten. The specimen comprised CD8+ T cells from PBMCs, sampled at baseline or after one month of anti-PD-1 therapy (not recorded which). These receptors all stem from a human donor with melanoma. Each CDR3 is given without its conserved first and last residue.

J gene: TRBJ2-1; V gene: TRBV14; CDR3 protein: ASSQDRSPRYNEQF
J gene: TRBJ1-2; V gene: TRBV9; CDR3 protein: ASSATENYGYT
J gene: TRBJ2-3; V gene: TRBV11-2; CDR3 protein: ASSFLADTQY
J gene: TRBJ1-1; V gene: TRBV3-2; CDR3 protein: ASSHAGASQGNLLSNTEAF
J gene: TRBJ2-7; V gene: TRBV28; CDR3 protein: ASSFASPYEQY
J gene: TRBJ2-3; V gene: TRBV4-3; CDR3 protein: ASSQEFARSTDTQY
J gene: TRBJ2-1; V gene: TRBV27; CDR3 protein: ASSYAVYNEQF
J gene: TRBJ2-3; V gene: TRBV2; CDR3 protein: ATAGLAGFALSSTDTQY
J gene: TRBJ2-7; V gene: TRBV4-3; CDR3 protein: ASSQNTGQTYEQY
J gene: TRBJ1-2; V gene: TRBV10-3; CDR3 protein: AISESFQGASSERLNYGYT
J gene: TRBJ1-4; V gene: TRBV19; CDR3 protein: ARPPSSDGEKLF
J gene: TRBJ2-7; V gene: TRBV28; CDR3 protein: ASATGYEQY
J gene: TRBJ1-1; V gene: TRBV19; CDR3 protein: ASPLQGGGTEAF
J gene: TRBJ2-1; V gene: TRBV4-3; CDR3 protein: ASRSSSYNEQF
J gene: TRBJ1-5; V gene: TRBV27; CDR3 protein: ASSLWAGNQPQH
J gene: TRBJ2-7; V gene: TRBV11-2; CDR3 protein: ASSPPGQGLGEQY
J gene: TRBJ1-1; V gene: TRBV2; CDR3 protein: ASSEGKGEAF
J gene: TRBJ2-7; V gene: TRBV12-5; CDR3 protein: ASGTDLFYEQY
J gene: TRBJ2-3; V gene: TRBV7-2; CDR3 protein: ASSLDLGTQY
J gene: TRBJ1-3; V gene: TRBV12-3/TRBV12-4; CDR3 protein: ASSMNPVGSGNTIY
J gene: TRBJ2-1; V gene: TRBV27; CDR3 protein: ASSLGTGLNEQF
J gene: TRBJ2-3; V gene: TRBV9; CDR3 protein: ASSGWPGHFY
J gene: TRBJ1-6; V gene: TRBV27; CDR3 protein: ASSLMSSYNSPLH
J gene: TRBJ1-5; V gene: TRBV4-3; CDR3 protein: ASSQDLRLGNQPQH
J gene: TRBJ2-4; V gene: TRBV24-1; CDR3 protein: ATKRPGPEQ
J gene: TRBJ2-7; V gene: TRBV23-1; CDR3 protein: ASSLPLMARNLRAVLHFDSA
J gene: TRBJ2-1; V gene: TRBV11-2; CDR3 protein: ASRTGGYNEQF
J gene: TRBJ2-7; V gene: TRBV20-1; CDR3 protein: SARGQGPYEQY
J gene: TRBJ2-7; V gene: TRBV7-2; CDR3 protein: ASSREPGQSYEQY
J gene: TRBJ2-3; V gene: TRBV11-2; CDR3 protein: ASSRTSGSTDTQY